The 31 T cell receptor beta chains listed next were all sequenced from one sample in a study of T cell responses to AZD1222 COVID-19 vaccine. Data came from immunoSEQ multiplex PCR; TCRdb stores just in-frame clones and leaves some out. This table has 24,000 or so clones, 80% to 90% appearing once. The sample consisted of peripheral blood, taken 28 days after the second AZD1222 dose. Every receptor here comes from an adult who received the AZD1222 COVID-19 vaccine.

The chain recombines TRBV24-1 with TRBJ2-1; TRBD2 agrees at 9 bases. J gave up 3 bases and V 4 bases, and 12 bases lay outside the gene matches. The CDR3 has 18 residues. Germline CDR1 reads KGHDR; CDR2 reads SFDVKD. The CDR3 DNA sequence: TGTGCCACCAGTGACTTACCTATAGCGGGAGTAGGCTACAATGAGCAGTTCTTC. Its protein is CATSDLPIAGVGYNEQFF.

J is TRBJ2-7 and V is TRBV5-5; 7 bases are shared with TRBD2. Germline V gene lookup returns CDR1 SGHKS and CDR2 YYEKEE (reference sequence). The CDR3 has 15 amino acids. The V segment lost 1 base and the J segment 4 bases; nucleotides outside the gene matches: 8. The CDR3 is CASSLPGRTRYEQYF. CDR3 DNA sequence: TGTGCCAGCAGCTTGCCCGGGAGGACCAGGTACGAGCAGTACTTC.

The chain uses TRBV28 and TRBJ2-5; D is unclear. This CDR3 is built from 12 residues. In germline, CDR1 is MDHEN, CDR2 SYDVKM. V was shortened by 9 bases and J by 1 base, with 9 bases between the two germline ends. The CDR3, as DNA: TGTGCCAGTAACAGCGCCCAAGAGACCCAGTACTTC. Its protein product is CASNSAQETQYF.

The chain links TRBV19 to TRBJ2-3; 7 bases fit TRBD1. There are 15 residues in the CDR3. The germline V gene encodes CDR1 LNHDA and CDR2 SQIVND (reference sequence). Trimming at V came to 7 bases and at J to 1 base, leaving 8 bases not matched to a gene. CDR3 sequence: CASKEQGSGTDTQYF. CDR3 sequence (DNA): TGTGCCAGTAAGGAACAGGGGTCCGGCACAGATACGCAGTATTTT.

The sample holds one count of this clone. The rearrangement links TRBV6-5 to TRBJ1-1; D possibly corresponds to TRBD1 (5 bases). Trimming removed 4 bases from V and 7 bases from J, with 19 bases in between. The CDR3 runs to 15 residues. The germline V gene has CDR1 MNHEY and CDR2 SVGAGI. CDR3 loop: CASSFPPGRRGEAFF. CDR3 sequence (DNA): TGTGCCAGCAGTTTCCCCCCCGGACGGAGGGGTGAAGCTTTCTTT.

V is TRBV2 and J is TRBJ2-7; D uncertain. Trimming removed 3 bases at V and 9 bases at J, with 9 bases between. The length of the CDR3 is 11 residues. Germline CDR1 SNHLY, CDR2 FYNNEI. CDR3 sequence reads: CASSDRKVQYF. CDR3 in DNA: TGTGCCAGCAGTGATCGGAAGGTGCAGTACTTC.

The rearrangement uses TRBV30 and TRBJ1-1; D gene ambiguous. The CDR3 runs to 13 residues. The V gene lost 2 bases and the J gene lost 7 bases, with 14 bases spanning the gap. The germline gives CDR1 GTSNPN, CDR2 SVGIG (reference sequence). CDR3 DNA sequence: TGTGCCTGGAGTAAAGGGTTTGGTCGTGAAGCTTTCTTT. This sequence encodes CAWSKGFGREAFF.

The chain links TRBV19 to TRBJ1-1; D not certain. The V gene lost 5 bases and the J gene lost 1 base, with 8 bases spanning the gap. The germline CDR1 and CDR2 sequences are LNHDA and SQIVND (reference sequence). The CDR3 consists of 13 residues. The CDR3 spells CASSASRNTEAFF. CDR3 nucleotides: TGTGCCAGTAGTGCCAGCAGGAACACTGAAGCTTTCTTT.

The chain joins TRBV28 to TRBJ2-7, with 7 bases fitting TRBD1. The germline CDR1 and CDR2 sequences are MDHEN and SYDVKM. This CDR3 has 13 amino acids. V was pared by 6 bases and J by 2 bases, with 4 bases of the junction left unmatched. Here the CDR3 reads CASSPGQTYEQYF. The CDR3 nucleotides are TGTGCCAGCAGCCCGGGACAGACCTACGAGCAGTACTTC.

The table lists this clone with a few counts. The chain combines TRBV10-3 with TRBJ1-5; 7 nucleotides line up with TRBD1. The CDR3 covers 13 residues. J gave up 4 bases and V 6 bases, and 3 bases lay outside the gene matches. The germline V gene has CDR1 ENHRY and CDR2 SYGVKD. CDR3 DNA sequence: TGTGCCATCAGCCAGGGGGAGAATCAGCCCCAGCATTTT. This encodes CAISQGENQPQHF.

The chain uses TRBV7-9 and TRBJ1-5; D perhaps matches TRBD1 (5 bases). The CDR3 is made up of 14 amino acids. The germline V gene has CDR1 SEHNR and CDR2 FQNEAQ (reference sequence). Trimming removed 5 bases from V and 7 bases from J, with 15 bases in between. CDR3 bases: TGTGCCAGCAGCCGAGCAGGGACGGAACAGCCCCAGCATTTT. Its translation is CASSRAGTEQPQHF.

The chain combines TRBV18 with TRBJ1-5, with D hard to call. The CDR3 spans 14 residues. The germline V and J ends were trimmed by 3 bases and 5 bases, with 11 bases remaining between them. Germline V gene sequence: CDR1 KGHSH, CDR2 LQKENI. The CDR3 region has the DNA TGTGCCAGCTCACCTTCGACGGAGGATCAGCCCCAGCATTTT. Amino acid sequence: CASSPSTEDQPQHF.

The chain has TRBV28 and TRBJ1-2; 9 bases fit TRBD1. After removal of 6 bases from V and 5 bases from J, the junction contained 10 bases not matched to a gene. This CDR3 is built from 15 residues. Germline CDR1 reads MDHEN; CDR2 reads SYDVKM. The chain's CDR3 is CASSLPGQGLYGYTF. The CDR3, as DNA: TGTGCCAGCAGCTTACCGGGACAGGGATTGTATGGCTACACCTTC.

The rearrangement links TRBV28 to TRBJ1-3, with D tentatively TRBD1 (5 bases). Germline values: CDR1 MDHEN, CDR2 SYDVKM. V was clipped by 6 bases and J by 4 bases, with 7 bases between them. There are 12 residues in the CDR3. CDR3 DNA: TGTGCCAGCAGGAACAGGGGAAACACCATATATTTT. Translation: CASRNRGNTIYF.

The chain couples TRBV7-2 to TRBJ2-3; 9 bases are a match to TRBD2. This CDR3 comprises 14 residues. With 4 bases clipped from V and 8 bases from J, the junction kept 7 bases outside the gene matches. Germline V gene lookup returns CDR1 SGHTA and CDR2 FQGNSA. CDR3 DNA: TGTGCCAGCAGCTCCGGGACTAGCAAGGGTACGCAGTATTTT. It yields the protein CASSSGTSKGTQYF.

V is TRBV27 and J is TRBJ1-5; 7 bases agree with TRBD1. The germline gives CDR1 MNHEY, CDR2 SMNVEV (reference sequence). V was clipped by 5 bases and J by 3 bases; unmatched bases: 1. The CDR3 has 13 residues. The CDR3 reads CASSTGDNQPQHF. In DNA form, the CDR3 reads TGTGCCAGCAGTACAGGGGACAATCAGCCCCAGCATTTT.

The CDR3 here is CAITPSTSETDTQYF. Here the CDR3 DNA reads TGTGCCATCACCCCCTCGACTAGCGAAACAGATACGCAGTATTTT. This rearrangement joins TRBV10-3 to TRBJ2-3; 8 bases are shared with TRBD2. This CDR3 is 15 amino acids long. V lost 7 bases and J lost 3; bases outside the gene matches: 9. CDR1 ENHRY and CDR2 SYGVKD come from the germline V gene.

This chain connects TRBV19 to TRBJ2-3; TRBD1 aligns across 7 bases. CDR3 length: 14 residues. Per the germline V gene, CDR1 is LNHDA and CDR2 is SQIVND (reference sequence). Trimming at V came to 5 bases and at J to 6 bases, leaving 8 bases not matched to a gene. CDR3 sequence: CASSVTGALDTQYF. The DNA for the CDR3 is TGTGCCAGTAGTGTCACAGGGGCGCTTGATACGCAGTATTTT.

The chain has TRBV14 and TRBJ2-5, with D perhaps TRBD1 (5 bases). The CDR3 runs 12 residues. Germline assignment: CDR1 SGHDN and CDR2 FVKESK. V was cut by 1 base and J by 7 bases, with 7 bases left in between. The CDR3 spells CASSQVGATQYF. The DNA of the CDR3 is TGTGCCAGCAGCCAAGTAGGGGCGACCCAGTACTTC.

The chain has TRBV5-6 and TRBJ2-1; D possibly corresponds to TRBD2 (6 bases). Germline V gene data show CDR1 as SGHDT and CDR2 as YYEEEE. V gave up 5 bases and J gave up 5 bases, with 11 bases separating them. CDR3 size: 13 residues. This CDR3 is CASRASANNEQFF. The CDR3 DNA follows: TGTGCCAGCAGGGCTAGCGCAAACAATGAGCAGTTCTTC.

A note on this clone: Other DNA sequences in the same sample also yield this CDR3. The rearrangement joins TRBV5-1 to TRBJ1-4; tentative D call: TRBD1 (6 bases). CDR1 is SGHRS, CDR2 YFSETQ, per germline. The CDR3 has 15 residues. V lost 1 base and J 8 bases, leaving 15 bases between the germline ends. Here the CDR3 DNA reads TGCGCCAGCAGCTTGACAGGGCAGGGGAACGAAAAACTGTTTTTT. This encodes CASSLTGQGNEKLFF.

The chain combines TRBV13 with TRBJ2-5; D is possibly TRBD2 (7 bases). Trimming pared 5 bases from V and 6 bases from J, leaving 16 bases between. The CDR3 extends over 14 amino acids. Germline lookup yields CDR1 PRHDT and CDR2 FYEKMQ (reference sequence). This chain's CDR3 is CASSQGGGVKTQYF. The DNA for the CDR3 is TGTGCCAGCAGCCAGGGAGGGGGGGTAAAGACCCAGTACTTC.

This clone was observed a few times. This chain connects TRBV5-1 to TRBJ2-1; 9 positions agree with TRBD1. Germline loops: CDR1 SGHRS, CDR2 YFSETQ. With V trimmed by 5 bases and J by 8 bases, 11 bases remained unmatched. CDR3 length: 15 amino acids. The CDR3 DNA reads TGCGCCAGCAGGCGAGCGGGACAGGGTGTGGATGAGCAGTTCTTC. Its protein product is CASRRAGQGVDEQFF.

This chain joins TRBV10-3 and TRBJ2-1; TRBD2 matches at 11 bases. Germline V gives CDR1 ENHRY, CDR2 SYGVKD. CDR3 size: 16 residues. Trimming removed 10 bases from V and 0 bases from J; junction bases left unmatched: 8. CDR3 DNA sequence: TGTGCCACCGGGACTAGCGGAACCAGCTCCTACAATGAGCAGTTCTTC. This encodes CATGTSGTSSYNEQFF.

J is TRBJ1-1 and V is TRBV11-1, with no clear D. The germline V gene has CDR1 SGHAT and CDR2 FQDESV (reference sequence). With 1 base removed from V and 4 bases from J, the gap between germline ends came to 10 bases. This CDR3 comprises 14 residues. CDR3 residues: CASSLGYGSTEAFF. The CDR3, as DNA: TGTGCCAGCAGCTTAGGGTACGGTAGCACTGAAGCTTTCTTT.

J is TRBJ1-1 and V is TRBV27; possible D gene TRBD1, 5 bases. Germline CDR1 MNHEY, CDR2 SMNVEV (reference sequence). V shed 7 bases and J shed 0 bases, with 12 bases lying between them. The CDR3 runs 14 residues. CDR3 sequence reads: CASTSPGMNTEAFF. Here the CDR3 DNA reads TGTGCCAGCACTTCCCCAGGGATGAACACTGAAGCTTTCTTT.

The rearrangement links TRBV3-1 (or the pseudogene TRBV3-2) to TRBJ1-3; D unclear. Germline V gives CDR1 LGHDT, CDR2 YNNKEL (reference sequence). There are 14 residues in the CDR3. V lost 8 bases and J lost 3, with 14 bases in between. CDR3 loop: CASSGPQIGNTIYF. DNA for the CDR3: TGTGCCAGCTCGGGTCCTCAAATTGGAAACACCATATATTTT.

The chain links TRBV10-3 to TRBJ2-2, with D unresolved. CDR3 length equals 16 residues. The germline CDR1 and CDR2 sequences are ENHRY and SYGVKD. Between the trimmed V and J ends, which lost 3 bases and 4 bases, there was a span of 15 bases. CDR3 nucleotide sequence: TGTGCCATCAGTGAACGAGATAGTGTCGGCACCGGGGAGCTGTTTTTT. Protein: CAISERDSVGTGELFF.

The chain has TRBV5-8 and TRBJ2-7, with TRBD1 matching over 9 bases. Trimming at V came to 4 bases and at J to 5 bases, leaving 10 bases not matched to a gene. The CDR3 spans 15 residues. The V gene's germline CDR1 is SGHTS and CDR2 YDEGEE. The CDR3 loop is CASSPRDRDFNEQYF. CDR3 nucleotides: TGTGCCAGCAGCCCCCGGGACAGGGATTTCAACGAGCAGTACTTC.

The gene calls are TRBV9 and TRBJ2-3; 9 bases match TRBD2. The V segment lost 1 base and the J segment 0 bases; nucleotides outside the gene matches: 3. The germline V gene encodes CDR1 SGDLS and CDR2 YYNGEE. The CDR3 length is 16 residues. The chain's CDR3 is CASSVPLAGSTDTQYF. DNA for the CDR3: TGTGCCAGCAGCGTACCACTAGCGGGTAGCACAGATACGCAGTATTTT.

The chain joins TRBV7-2 to TRBJ2-2, with TRBD2 matching over 7 bases. The CDR3 has 16 residues. Germline V gives CDR1 SGHTA, CDR2 FQGNSA. With 5 bases clipped from V and 0 bases from J, the junction kept 6 bases outside the gene matches. Here the CDR3 reads CASSLERGANTGELFF. CDR3 DNA: TGTGCCAGCAGCCTTGAGCGGGGCGCGAACACCGGGGAGCTGTTTTTT.